The entry that follows covers one T cell receptor (beta chain) sequence. Method: immunoSEQ multiplex PCR; TCRdb's copy keeps in-frame clones and lacks some. The sample lists over 9,500 clones, approximately 63% seen once, with about 25% in the top ten. Indicated treatment: randomized to nivolumab then ipilimumab (arm A) or the reverse (arm B). Sorted cells were live CD3+CD8+, lacking CD19 and CD56, from PBMCs. These data come from a study of sequential checkpoint blockade in melanoma. The sequence derives from a human donor with melanoma. The source material was CD8+ T cells sorted from blood (inferred from file names), sampled from a patient given nivolumab and ipilimumab in sequence.

The CDR3 DNA reads TGTGCCAGCAGTGCGGGACTAGGGGGACTCACCGGGGAGCTGTTTTTT. Translation gives CASSAGLGGLTGELFF. The chain uses TRBV6-1 and TRBJ2-2; 8 bases match TRBD2. The CDR3 is 16 amino acids. Trimming took 4 bases from V and 4 from J; bases not matched to a gene: 8. Germline lookup yields CDR1 MNHNS and CDR2 SASEGT.